This T cell receptor (beta chain) emerged from a study of cytomegalovirus exposure and HLA in healthy donors. Only one count was recorded for this clone. It was with 60 Vbeta and 13 Jbeta primers that the PCR ran. The method was immunoSEQ multiplex PCR; TCRdb's version includes in-frame clones alone and lacks a portion of them. The profile shows roughly 170,000 clones, 84% of them singletons. The TCR sequence derives from a girl aged 10-17 years in good health and CMV-seropositive. Sequenced sample: PBMCs.

The CDR3 reads CASSPNRPTDNYGYTF. The DNA for the CDR3 is TGTGCCAGCAGTCCCAACCGTCCGACTGATAACTATGGCTACACCTTC. This chain connects TRBV28 to TRBJ1-2; D is unresolved. The CDR3 length is 16 residues. The germline V gene has CDR1 MDHEN and CDR2 SYDVKM. V lost 5 bases and J lost 1, with 17 bases in between.